Below, one TCR beta chain is given with its context. The antigen remains unidentified. The data are from a study of cytomegalovirus exposure and HLA in healthy donors. Study-level points and caveats: Per a later analysis, about 15,000 TCR beta sequences showed association with HLA alleles at 0.05 false discovery rate. Later analysis revealed greater clonal expansion in HLA-associated TCR beta chains than in equally common others. Within an earlier analysis, most TCR beta V segments proved productive either about 90% or about 30% of the time.

The study ran its PCR with 60 Vbeta and 13 Jbeta primers. This table comes from immunoSEQ multiplex PCR, and its TCRdb copy is limited to in-frame clones, with some not included. The top ten hold around 3.2% of the sample, which has approximately 170,000 clones, about 59% seen once. This CDR3 is 16 amino acids long. Germline values: CDR1 SGHNT, CDR2 YYREEE (reference sequence). The V gene end was trimmed by 5 bases and the J gene end by 4 bases; junction bases not matched to a gene: 13. The source is a man in his forties in good health and CMV-seronegative. The gene calls are TRBV5-4 and TRBJ1-1; TRBD1 matches at 8 bases. The sample comprised PBMCs. The CDR3 sequence: CASSSFRTGSATEAFF. CDR3 in DNA: TGTGCCAGCAGTTCATTCCGGACAGGGAGTGCCACTGAAGCTTTCTTT.